A single sample gave rise to the 27 T cell receptor beta chains below, sequenced in a study of shared clonotypes between healthy human individuals. Assay used: immunoSEQ multiplex PCR; TCRdb lists only in-frame clones, some missing. The data contain around 1.1 million clones, about 80% of them singletons. The sequenced sample consisted of memory CD4+ T cells from PBMCs. The subset is: CD45RA-negative fraction. The receptors come from a man aged 18 to 30 in good health. Some clones in this sample may be carry-over from other donors' samples.

In its sample, this clone was seen once. The rearrangement joins TRBV7-8 to TRBJ1-3; D perhaps matches TRBD1 (6 bases). This CDR3 is built from 15 residues. CDR1 and CDR2 (germline): SGHVS, FQNEAQ. The V and J ends lost 4 bases and 1 base respectively, with 11 bases between them. The CDR3 spells CASSSNRESGNTIYF. DNA for the CDR3: TGTGCCAGCAGCTCGAACAGGGAGTCTGGAAACACCATATATTTT.

This clone has a count of ten or more. This chain connects TRBV19 to TRBJ2-7, with TRBD1 identical over 7 bases. CDR1 and CDR2 (germline): LNHDA, SQIVND (reference sequence). The CDR3 runs to 13 residues. Trimming removed 4 bases from V and 3 bases from J; junction bases left unmatched: 3. For the CDR3, the DNA is TGTGCCAGTAGTAACAGACAGGGCTACGAGCAGTACTTC. It specifies CASSNRQGYEQYF. Combining the CDR3 with reference TRBV19 and TRBJ2-7 gives the whole variable domain DGGITQSPKYLFRKEGQNVTLSCEQNLNHDAMYWYRQDPGQGLRLIYYSQIVNDFQKGDIAEGYSVSREKKESFPLTVTSAQKNPTAFYLCASSNRQGYEQYFGPGTRLTVT.

This chain uses TRBV5-1 with TRBJ2-3; D uncertain. CDR3 length equals 13 residues. CDR1 and CDR2 from the germline V gene are SGHRS and YFSETQ. V was cut by 4 bases and J by 4 bases, with 10 bases left in between. CDR3 DNA sequence: TGCGCCAGCAGCCTTACGACCGCAGATACGCAGTATTTT. Protein: CASSLTTADTQYF.

The V and J genes are TRBV15 and TRBJ2-2; perhaps TRBD1 as D (5 bases). CDR3 length: 13 amino acids. Trimming removed 1 base from V and 5 bases from J, with 5 bases in between. CDR1 is LNHNV, CDR2 YYDKDF, per germline (reference sequence). CDR3 sequence (DNA): TGTGCCACCAGCAGAGGACAGACCGGGGAGCTGTTTTTT. Its protein product is CATSRGQTGELFF.

V is TRBV6-1 and J is TRBJ1-1; tentatively, D is TRBD1 (5 bases). V lost 4 bases, J lost 3 bases, and 18 bases lay in between. This CDR3 is 16 amino acids long. The germline CDR1 and CDR2 sequences are MNHNS and SASEGT. The CDR3 DNA reads as TGTGCCAGCAGTGCTACGTGGGCAGGGTCTGACACTGAAGCTTTCTTT. Translating gives CASSATWAGSDTEAFF.

This clone has more than one count but fewer than ten. The rearrangement links TRBV6-4 to TRBJ1-1; maybe TRBD1 (5 bases). CDR3 length equals 13 residues. V was pared by 3 bases and J by 1 base, with 6 bases between. Germline V lookup: CDR1 MRHNA, CDR2 SNTAGT. The CDR3 bases are TGTGCCAGCAGTGATAGGGGGAACACTGAAGCTTTCTTT. Translated: CASSDRGNTEAFF.

V gene TRBV5-1 combines with J gene TRBJ2-5, with 10 bases lining up with TRBD2. This CDR3 contains 15 residues. Trimming cost V 4 bases and J 3 bases; bases outside gene matches: 6. Per germline, CDR1 SGHRS and CDR2 YFSETQ. CDR3 amino acids: CASSPGGTSEETQYF. CDR3 sequence (DNA): TGCGCCAGCAGCCCGGGCGGGACTAGCGAAGAGACCCAGTACTTC.

The chain joins TRBV4-2 to TRBJ2-7, with TRBD2 matching over 12 bases. Germline trimming cut 0 bases from V and 1 base from J; bases unmatched to any gene: 7. The CDR3 totals 18 residues. Germline V gene sequence: CDR1 LGHNA, CDR2 YNFKEQ. The CDR3 spells CASSQDNRGLAGSYEQYF. CDR3 nucleotide sequence: TGTGCCAGCAGCCAAGATAATAGGGGACTAGCGGGTTCCTACGAGCAGTACTTC.

The chain combines TRBV2 with TRBJ1-2, with 9 bases lining up with TRBD1. Germline CDR1 is SNHLY and CDR2 is FYNNEI. Unmatched junction bases numbered 6, after V lost 8 bases and J lost 8 bases. The CDR3 contains 12 residues. The CDR3 sequence is CASGDRAGGYTF. Here the CDR3 DNA reads TGTGCCAGCGGGGACAGGGCTGGCGGCTACACCTTC. Filled out from reference TRBV2 and TRBJ1-2, the complete variable domain reads EPEVTQTPSHQVTQMGQEVILRCVPISNHLYFYWYRQILGQKVEFLVSFYNNEISEKSEIFDDQFSVERPDGSNFTLKIRSTKLEDSAMYFCASGDRAGGYTFGSGTRLTVV.

CDR3 in amino acids: CASSPRAGSNEKLFF. CDR3 bases: TGTGCCAGCAGCCCAAGGGCAGGGTCTAATGAAAAACTGTTTTTT. The chain recombines TRBV7-9 with TRBJ1-4; tentatively, D is TRBD1 (5 bases). This CDR3 has 15 residues. Trimming took off 5 bases at V and 3 bases at J, with 13 bases between the two ends. Per germline, CDR1 SEHNR and CDR2 FQNEAQ (reference sequence).

V and J are TRBV7-9 and TRBJ2-5; D gene unclear. The CDR3 runs to 12 residues. With 4 bases removed from V and 4 bases from J, the gap between germline ends came to 7 bases. Germline V gene sequence: CDR1 SEHNR, CDR2 FQNEAQ (reference sequence). The CDR3 DNA follows: TGTGCCAGCAGCTCTAGAGGAGAGACCCAGTACTTC. Its translation is CASSSRGETQYF.

V is TRBV5-4 and J is TRBJ2-1, with D possibly matching TRBD1 (5 bases). This CDR3 is built from 16 residues. Germline V CDR1 and CDR2: SGHNT, YYREEE (reference sequence). The V and J ends lost 4 bases and 1 base respectively, with 15 bases between them. CDR3 in DNA: TGTGCCAGCAGCCCGTCACAGGAGCGTTCCTACAATGAGCAGTTCTTC. This gives the protein CASSPSQERSYNEQFF.

The table lists this clone with a few counts. The chain carries TRBV5-1 and TRBJ2-7; TRBD2 matches 9 bases. The length of the CDR3 is 15 residues. Germline V CDR1 and CDR2: SGHRS, YFSETQ. After removal of 1 base from V and 2 bases from J, the junction contained 4 bases not matched to a gene. CDR3 protein: CASSLRSGGTYEQYF. CDR3 sequence (DNA): TGCGCCAGCAGCTTGAGGAGCGGGGGGACCTACGAGCAGTACTTC.

In its sample, this clone was seen many times. The rearrangement joins TRBV30 to TRBJ1-1; tentatively, D is TRBD1 (6 bases). Germline V CDR1 and CDR2: GTSNPN, SVGIG (reference sequence). Trimming took off 4 bases at V and 7 bases at J, with 10 bases between the two ends. The CDR3 has 11 amino acids. CDR3 bases: TGTGCCTGGACGTCGGGACATGAAGCTTTCTTT. Amino acid sequence: CAWTSGHEAFF.

Notes on this clone: The same CDR3 also results from other DNA sequences found in this sample. The J gene is TRBJ1-1, the V gene TRBV28; D is ambiguous. V shed 6 bases and J shed 4 bases, with 9 bases lying between them. The CDR3 covers 12 residues. Germline V gives CDR1 MDHEN, CDR2 SYDVKM. CDR3 DNA: TGTGCCAGCAGCCGCCGGGCCACTGAAGCTTTCTTT. This translates into CASSRRATEAFF.

The chain joins TRBV7-8 to TRBJ1-5; D remains ambiguous. The germline CDR1 and CDR2 sequences are SGHVS and FQNEAQ. Trimming left V 0 bases short and J 3 bases short, with 9 bases between. The CDR3 runs 15 residues. The CDR3 region has the DNA TGTGCCAGCAGCTTAGCGGCGGGGAACAATCAGCCCCAGCATTTT. Translated: CASSLAAGNNQPQHF.

The chain has TRBV6-1 and TRBJ2-6; a weak D match, TRBD1 (6 bases). This CDR3 is 15 amino acids long. Germline loops: CDR1 MNHNS, CDR2 SASEGT. V was cut by 6 bases and J by 0 bases, with 9 bases left in between. CDR3 sequence reads: CASSDRSSGANVLTF. The CDR3 nucleotides read TGTGCCAGCAGCGACAGGAGCTCTGGGGCCAACGTCCTGACTTTC.

The V gene is TRBV7-2, the J gene TRBJ1-3, with a weak D call TRBD1 (6 bases). V lost 6 bases and J lost 2, with 11 bases in between. From germline, CDR1 is SGHTA and CDR2 FQGNSA. This CDR3 spans 14 amino acids. CDR3 DNA sequence: TGTGCCAGCAGGAAAAACAGGGCTGGAAACACCATATATTTT. It encodes CASRKNRAGNTIYF.

V gene TRBV7-9 combines with J gene TRBJ1-1, with no clear D. Trimming took off 3 bases at V and 7 bases at J, with 6 bases between the two ends. Germline CDR1 SEHNR, CDR2 FQNEAQ (reference sequence). This CDR3 is built from 11 residues. The chain's CDR3 is CASSFGGEAFF. CDR3 DNA sequence: TGTGCCAGCAGCTTCGGCGGTGAAGCTTTCTTT.

As DNA, the CDR3 is TGTGCCAGCAGCTCCCGACTAGCGGAGAGCACAGATACGCAGTATTTT. The encoded protein is CASSSRLAESTDTQYF. The chain joins TRBV7-9 to TRBJ2-3; 9 bases map to TRBD2. In germline, CDR1 is SEHNR, CDR2 FQNEAQ (reference sequence). V lost 4 bases, J lost 0 bases, and 5 bases stayed unmatched. The CDR3 spans 16 residues.

This chain links TRBV7-2 with TRBJ1-3, with D perhaps TRBD1 (5 bases). The CDR3 consists of 14 residues. CDR1 and CDR2 (germline): SGHTA, FQGNSA. V was pared by 5 bases and J by 0 bases, with 8 bases between. The CDR3 coding sequence is TGTGCCAGCAGCCAAGGGACCTCTGGAAACACCATATATTTT. This sequence encodes CASSQGTSGNTIYF.

A note on this clone: A clone one base away is much larger, so this may be a read error. The chain joins TRBV7-9 to TRBJ2-3, with 11 positions matching TRBD2. Losses at the gene ends were 5 bases for V and 0 bases for J; bases not matched to a gene: 4. The CDR3 is made up of 16 amino acids. The germline V gene encodes CDR1 SEHNR and CDR2 FQNEAQ (reference sequence). As DNA, the CDR3 is TGTGCCAGCAGCCCGAGGACTAGCGGGAGCACAGATACGCAGTATTTT. Translated: CASSPRTSGSTDTQYF.

The chain employs TRBV7-9 and TRBJ2-3; 7 bases line up with TRBD2. The CDR3 extends over 13 amino acids. The germline V gene encodes CDR1 SEHNR and CDR2 FQNEAQ (reference sequence). V was pared by 5 bases and J by 6 bases, with 5 bases of the junction left unmatched. The CDR3 region is CASSGGAGDTQYF. In nucleotides, the CDR3 is TGTGCCAGCAGCGGCGGAGCGGGGGATACGCAGTATTTT.

CDR3 DNA sequence: TGTGCCAGCAGCAAAACCGGGACTAGGGGCTCCTACAATGAGCAGTTCTTC. It encodes CASSKTGTRGSYNEQFF. The chain recombines TRBV7-3 with TRBJ2-1, with TRBD2 matching over 8 bases. This CDR3 is built from 17 residues. V dropped 5 bases and J dropped 0; count of bases not matched to a gene: 9. Germline V CDR1 and CDR2: SGHTA, FQGTGA.

The chain recombines TRBV30 with TRBJ2-7, with D perhaps assigned TRBD1 or TRBD2 (6 bases each). The V gene's germline CDR1 is GTSNPN and CDR2 SVGIG (reference sequence). The CDR3 is 14 residues long. CDR3 sequence (DNA): TGTGCTTATTCCCTGGACGGGGGCTTATACGAGCAGTACTTC. It codes for CAYSLDGGLYEQYF.

This chain connects TRBV6-5 to TRBJ1-1; D is uncertain. The V and J ends lost 0 bases and 3 bases respectively, with 11 bases between them. The CDR3 is 15 residues long. Germline assignment: CDR1 MNHEY and CDR2 SVGAGI. CDR3 residues: CASSYSPWVDTEAFF. CDR3 bases: TGTGCCAGCAGTTACTCTCCATGGGTCGACACTGAAGCTTTCTTT.

This clone was recorded only once. The chain has TRBV30 and TRBJ1-4; maybe TRBD1 (6 bases). The CDR3 is 13 residues long. The V and J ends lost 6 bases and 8 bases respectively, with 16 bases between them. The germline V gene encodes CDR1 GTSNPN and CDR2 SVGIG (reference sequence). The CDR3 is CACTGTRGEKLFF. The CDR3 coding sequence is TGTGCCTGTACAGGGACTAGAGGGGAAAAACTGTTTTTT.